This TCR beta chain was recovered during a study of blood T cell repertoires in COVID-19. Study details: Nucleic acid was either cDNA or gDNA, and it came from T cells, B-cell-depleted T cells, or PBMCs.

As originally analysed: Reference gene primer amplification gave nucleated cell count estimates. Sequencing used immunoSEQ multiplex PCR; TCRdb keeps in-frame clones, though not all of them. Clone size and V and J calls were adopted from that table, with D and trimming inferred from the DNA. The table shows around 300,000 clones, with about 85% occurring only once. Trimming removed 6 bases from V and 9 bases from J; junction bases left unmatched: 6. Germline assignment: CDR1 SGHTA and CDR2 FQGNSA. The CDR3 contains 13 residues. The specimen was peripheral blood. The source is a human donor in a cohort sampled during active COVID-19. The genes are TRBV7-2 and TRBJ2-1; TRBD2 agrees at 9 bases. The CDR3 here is CASSRTSASEQFF. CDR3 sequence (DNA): TGTGCCAGCAGTCGGACTAGCGCTAGTGAGCAGTTCTTC.